This TCR beta chain originates from a study of blood T cell repertoires in COVID-19. This CDR3 contains 12 residues. Germline V gene data show CDR1 as LNHNV and CDR2 as YYDKDF (reference sequence). Trimming pared 4 bases from V and 7 bases from J, leaving 11 bases between. Generated by immunoSEQ multiplex PCR, the TCRdb table keeps only in-frame clones and is missing some. The sample carries tens of thousands of clones, around 82% recorded once. The sample consisted of peripheral blood. This receptor was taken from a human donor in a cohort sampled during active COVID-19. The chain recombines TRBV15 with TRBJ2-7; tentatively, D is TRBD2 (5 bases). CDR3 loop: CATSTPGGEQYF. The CDR3 DNA reads TGTGCCACCAGCACCCCCGGCGGGGAGCAGTACTTC.